The sequence of this T cell receptor (beta chain) was determined in a study of T cell repertoires in cytomegalovirus infection. Study overall: Indicated by public TCR beta signatures were CMV infection and matching HLA type.

TCRdb reprocessed the reads via MiXCR and lists one record per CDR3 protein. This table has roughly 640,000 distinct CDR3 sequences, 20% to 25% appearing once. CDR1 is MNHNY, CDR2 SVGAGI, per germline (reference sequence). Between the trimmed V and J ends, which lost 2 bases and 0 bases, there was a span of 13 bases. The CDR3 spans 16 residues. This clonotype was detected many times. Its antigen is still unknown. Whole-study findings and limits: Cumulated frequencies of public TCR beta families served to identify carriers of CMV plus the relevant HLA. The ex vivo response was dominated by HLA-C-restricted CMV-specific TCR beta clonotypes.

The sample consisted of CD8+ T cells from PBMCs. The sequence was obtained from a human donor in good health (CMV status not recorded). Some clones in this sample may be carry-over from other donors' samples. The rearrangement uses TRBV6-6 and TRBJ1-1; weak D call: TRBD1 (5 bases). The CDR3 DNA reads TGTGCCAGCAGTTACGGTCCGGGACTCATGAACACTGAAGCTTTCTTT. As protein: CASSYGPGLMNTEAFF.